These T cell receptor beta chains were read from a single sample in a study of T cell responses to AZD1222 COVID-19 vaccine. Sequenced by immunoSEQ multiplex PCR; TCRdb stores in-frame clones only, minus some. The sample lists around 160,000 clones; about 90% were seen once. The sample here was peripheral blood, taken 28 days after the second AZD1222 dose. The receptors shown here come from an adult who received the AZD1222 COVID-19 vaccine. Each CDR3 is given with its conserved first and last residue.

v_gene	len	CDR3aa
TRBV28	14	CASRGLAVPYEQFF
TRBV7-9	12	CASSPWTGEQYF
TRBV28	14	CASGSTSVGETQYF
TRBV11-2	13	CASSRGSPGELFF
TRBV7-2	15	CASSHGHRSYNEQFF
TRBV27	12	CASSLSAGEAFF
TRBV5-1	13	CASSSTGEYGYTF
TRBV4-2	13	CASSQDPTDGYTF
TRBV3-1/TRBV3-2	17	CASSQGRGRTYQETQYF
TRBV10-3	13	CAISQGYFDEQYF
TRBV11-3	17	CASSLGTSGVSADTQYF
TRBV7-9	16	CASSSPRGPGYNEQFF
TRBV3-1/TRBV3-2	13	CASSHGLGDEQFF
TRBV12-3/TRBV12-4	12	CASSFGGTEAFF
TRBV11-3	15	CASSLEGQPQETQYF
TRBV6-6	14	CASSQGGIGNTIYF
TRBV4-2	12	CASSQDRYEQYF
TRBV14	18	CASSQGPYTGAGANVLTF
TRBV14	12	CASSHGGYEQYF
TRBV27	13	CASSLLGGAEAFF
TRBV28	15	CASSSGTGSYNEQFF
TRBV7-2	15	CASSSDRAGGTEAFF
TRBV12-2	17	CASRSPGVDRANQPQHF
TRBV5-1	16	CASSFSGGADGNTIYF
TRBV4-2	19	CASSQETGVTSYLSYEQYF
TRBV15	16	CATSPRDRGDPYEQYF
TRBV4-3	17	CASSQGGRSGGANVLTF
TRBV7-2	15	CASSLVGRNTGELFF
TRBV27	15	CASGIYRYDCRGYTF